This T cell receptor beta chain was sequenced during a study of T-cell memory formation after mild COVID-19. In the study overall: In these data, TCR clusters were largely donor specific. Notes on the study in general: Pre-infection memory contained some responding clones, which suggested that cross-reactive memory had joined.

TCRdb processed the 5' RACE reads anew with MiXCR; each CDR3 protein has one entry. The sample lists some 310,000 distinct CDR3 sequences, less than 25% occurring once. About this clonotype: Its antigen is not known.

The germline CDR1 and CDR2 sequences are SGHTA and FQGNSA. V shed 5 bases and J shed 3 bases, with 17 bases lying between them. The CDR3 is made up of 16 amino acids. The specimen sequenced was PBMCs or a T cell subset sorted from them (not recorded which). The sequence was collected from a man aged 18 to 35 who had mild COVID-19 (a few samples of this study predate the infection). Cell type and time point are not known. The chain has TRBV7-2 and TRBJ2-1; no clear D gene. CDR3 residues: CASSPRALAGYNEQFF. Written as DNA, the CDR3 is TGTGCCAGCAGCCCAAGGGCCCTGGCCGGCTACAATGAGCAGTTCTTC.